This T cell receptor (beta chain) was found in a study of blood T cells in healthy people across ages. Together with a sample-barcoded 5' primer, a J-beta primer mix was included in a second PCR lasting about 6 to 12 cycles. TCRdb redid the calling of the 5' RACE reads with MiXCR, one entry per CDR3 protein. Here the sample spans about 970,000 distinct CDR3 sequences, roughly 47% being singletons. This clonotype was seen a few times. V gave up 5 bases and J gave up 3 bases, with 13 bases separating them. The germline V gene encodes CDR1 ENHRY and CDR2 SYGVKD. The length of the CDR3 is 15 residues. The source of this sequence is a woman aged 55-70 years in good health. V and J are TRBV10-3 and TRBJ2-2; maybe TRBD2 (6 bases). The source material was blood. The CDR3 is CAISIGGVYTGELFF. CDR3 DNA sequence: TGTGCCATCAGTATCGGGGGAGTTTACACCGGGGAGCTGTTTTTT.